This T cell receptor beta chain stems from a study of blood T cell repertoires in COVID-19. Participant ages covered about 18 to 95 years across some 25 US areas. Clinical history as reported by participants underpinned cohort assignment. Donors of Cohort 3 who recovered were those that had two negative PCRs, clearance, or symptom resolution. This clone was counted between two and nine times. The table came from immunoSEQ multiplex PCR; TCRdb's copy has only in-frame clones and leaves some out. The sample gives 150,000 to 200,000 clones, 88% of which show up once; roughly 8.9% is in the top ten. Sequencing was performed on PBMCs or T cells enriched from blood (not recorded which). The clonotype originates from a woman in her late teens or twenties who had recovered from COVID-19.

The CDR3 loop is CASSLWGGTLSGGELFF. DNA for the CDR3: TGTGCCAGCAGTTTATGGGGAGGGACCCTCAGTGGCGGGGAGCTGTTTTTT. This chain connects TRBV28 to TRBJ2-2; 7 bases fit TRBD2. Germline V gene lookup returns CDR1 MDHEN and CDR2 SYDVKM. The CDR3 runs to 17 residues. The J segment lost 7 bases and the V segment lost 0 bases, leaving 11 bases of the junction unmatched.